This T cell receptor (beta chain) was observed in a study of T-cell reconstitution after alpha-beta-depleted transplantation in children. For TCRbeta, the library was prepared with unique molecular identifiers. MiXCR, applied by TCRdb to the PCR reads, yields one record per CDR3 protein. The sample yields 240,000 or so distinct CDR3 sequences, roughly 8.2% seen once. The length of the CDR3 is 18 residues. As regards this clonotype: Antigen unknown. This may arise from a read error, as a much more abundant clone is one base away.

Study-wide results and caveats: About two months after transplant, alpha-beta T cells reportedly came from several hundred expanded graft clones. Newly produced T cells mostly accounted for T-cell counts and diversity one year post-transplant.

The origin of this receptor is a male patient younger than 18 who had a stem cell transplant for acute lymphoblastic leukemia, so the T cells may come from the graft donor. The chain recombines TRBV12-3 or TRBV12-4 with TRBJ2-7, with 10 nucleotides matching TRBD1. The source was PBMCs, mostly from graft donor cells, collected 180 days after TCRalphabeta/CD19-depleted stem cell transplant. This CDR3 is CACRSGTGVAQSSYEQYF. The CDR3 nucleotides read TGTGCCTGCAGATCCGGGACAGGGGTCGCCCAAAGCTCCTACGAGCAGTACTTC.